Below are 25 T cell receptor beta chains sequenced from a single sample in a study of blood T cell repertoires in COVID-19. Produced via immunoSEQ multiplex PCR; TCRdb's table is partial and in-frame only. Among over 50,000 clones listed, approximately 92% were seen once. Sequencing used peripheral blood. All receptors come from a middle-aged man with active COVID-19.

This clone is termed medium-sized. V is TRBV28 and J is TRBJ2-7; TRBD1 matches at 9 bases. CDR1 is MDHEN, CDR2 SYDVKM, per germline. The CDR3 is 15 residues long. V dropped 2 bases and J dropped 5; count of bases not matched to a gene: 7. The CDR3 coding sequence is TGTGCCAGCAGTTTAAGGGACAGGGAGGGTAACGAGCAGTACTTC. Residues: CASSLRDREGNEQYF.

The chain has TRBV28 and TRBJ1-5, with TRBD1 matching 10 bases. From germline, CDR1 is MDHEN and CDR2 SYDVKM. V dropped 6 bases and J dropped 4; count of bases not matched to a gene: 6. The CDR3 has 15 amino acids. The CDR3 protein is CASSGTGEWNQPQHF. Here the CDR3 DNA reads TGTGCCAGCAGCGGGACAGGGGAATGGAATCAGCCCCAGCATTTT. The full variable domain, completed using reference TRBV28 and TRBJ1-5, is DVKVTQSSRYLVKRTGEKVFLECVQDMDHENMFWYRQDPGLGLRLIYFSYDVKMKEKGDIPEGYSVSREKKERFSLILESASTNQTSMYLCASSGTGEWNQPQHFGDGTRLSIL.

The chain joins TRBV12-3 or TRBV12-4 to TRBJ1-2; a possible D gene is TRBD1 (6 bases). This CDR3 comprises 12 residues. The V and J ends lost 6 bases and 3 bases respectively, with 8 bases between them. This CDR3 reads CASSDRHYGYTF. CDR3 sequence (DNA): TGTGCCAGCAGCGACAGGCACTATGGCTACACCTTC.

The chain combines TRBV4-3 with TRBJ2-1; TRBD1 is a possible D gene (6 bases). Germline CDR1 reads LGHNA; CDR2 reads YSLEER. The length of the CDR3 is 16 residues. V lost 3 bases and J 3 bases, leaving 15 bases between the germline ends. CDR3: CASSQGTGTSYNEQFF. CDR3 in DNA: TGCGCCAGCAGCCAGGGGACCGGGACAAGCTACAATGAGCAGTTCTTC.

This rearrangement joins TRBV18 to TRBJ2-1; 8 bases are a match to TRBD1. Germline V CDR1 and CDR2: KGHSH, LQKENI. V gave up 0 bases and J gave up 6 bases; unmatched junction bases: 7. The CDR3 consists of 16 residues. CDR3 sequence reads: CASSPPDTGGSNEQFF. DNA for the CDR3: TGTGCCAGCTCACCACCCGACACAGGGGGAAGCAATGAGCAGTTCTTC.

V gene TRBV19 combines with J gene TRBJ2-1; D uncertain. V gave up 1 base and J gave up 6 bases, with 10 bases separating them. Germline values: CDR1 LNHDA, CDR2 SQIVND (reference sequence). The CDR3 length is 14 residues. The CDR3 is CASSIGPDSNEQFF. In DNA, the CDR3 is TGTGCCAGTAGTATAGGTCCCGATAGCAATGAGCAGTTCTTC.

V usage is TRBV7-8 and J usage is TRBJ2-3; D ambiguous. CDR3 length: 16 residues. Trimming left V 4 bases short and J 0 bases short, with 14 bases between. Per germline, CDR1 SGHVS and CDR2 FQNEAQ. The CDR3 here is CASSSSTIPSTDTQYF. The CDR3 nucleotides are TGTGCCAGCAGCTCGTCTACTATACCTAGCACAGATACGCAGTATTTT.

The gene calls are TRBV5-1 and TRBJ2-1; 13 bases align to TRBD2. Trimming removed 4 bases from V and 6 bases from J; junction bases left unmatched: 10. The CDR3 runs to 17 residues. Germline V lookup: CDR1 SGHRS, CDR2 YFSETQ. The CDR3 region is CASSVGLAGHLGNEQFF. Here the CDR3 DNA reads TGCGCCAGCAGCGTGGGACTAGCGGGGCACCTGGGCAATGAGCAGTTCTTC.

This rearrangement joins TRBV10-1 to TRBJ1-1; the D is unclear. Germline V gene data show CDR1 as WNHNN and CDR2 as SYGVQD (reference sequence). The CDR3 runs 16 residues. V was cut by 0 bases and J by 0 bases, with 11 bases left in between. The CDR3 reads CASSESLGRLNTEAFF. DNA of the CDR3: TGCGCCAGCAGTGAGTCGTTAGGCAGGCTGAACACTGAAGCTTTCTTT.

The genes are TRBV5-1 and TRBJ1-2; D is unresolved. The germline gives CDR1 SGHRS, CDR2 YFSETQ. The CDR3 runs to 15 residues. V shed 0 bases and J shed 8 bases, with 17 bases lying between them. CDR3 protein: CASSLEPGVGGGYTF. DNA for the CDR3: TGCGCCAGCAGCTTGGAACCCGGGGTAGGTGGCGGCTACACCTTC.

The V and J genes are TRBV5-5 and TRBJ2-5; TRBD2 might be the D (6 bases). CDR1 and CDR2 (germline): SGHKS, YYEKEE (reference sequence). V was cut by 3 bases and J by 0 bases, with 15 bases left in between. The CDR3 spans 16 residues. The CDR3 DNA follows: TGTGCCAGCAGCTCACTAGCAGCCAAGCACCAAGAGACCCAGTACTTC. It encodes CASSSLAAKHQETQYF.

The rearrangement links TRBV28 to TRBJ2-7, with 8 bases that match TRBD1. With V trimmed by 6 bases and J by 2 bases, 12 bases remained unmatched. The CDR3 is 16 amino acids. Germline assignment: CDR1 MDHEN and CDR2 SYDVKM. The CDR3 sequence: CASRLPGTGFTYEQYF. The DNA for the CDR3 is TGTGCCAGCAGACTACCCGGGACAGGATTTACCTACGAGCAGTACTTC.

The CDR3 DNA is TGTGCCAGCAGCGCAGGACAGGCCTACTACGAGCAGTACTTC. Translated: CASSAGQAYYEQYF. The chain joins TRBV2 to TRBJ2-7, with 7 bases identical to TRBD1. J gave up 3 bases and V 6 bases, and 8 bases lay outside the gene matches. This CDR3 is 14 amino acids long. From germline, CDR1 is SNHLY and CDR2 FYNNEI.

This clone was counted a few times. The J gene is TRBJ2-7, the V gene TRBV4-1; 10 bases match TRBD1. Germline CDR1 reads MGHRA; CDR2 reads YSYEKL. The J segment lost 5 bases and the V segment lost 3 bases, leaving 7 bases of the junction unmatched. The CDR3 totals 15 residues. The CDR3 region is CASSHPGQGFDEQYF. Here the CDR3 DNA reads TGCGCCAGCAGCCATCCGGGACAGGGGTTCGACGAGCAGTACTTC.

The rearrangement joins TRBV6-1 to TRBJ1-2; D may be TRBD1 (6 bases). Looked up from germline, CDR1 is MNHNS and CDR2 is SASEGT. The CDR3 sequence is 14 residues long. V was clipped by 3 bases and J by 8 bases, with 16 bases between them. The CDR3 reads CASSDLDRKEGYTF. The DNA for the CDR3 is TGTGCCAGCAGTGATTTGGACAGAAAGGAAGGCTACACCTTC.

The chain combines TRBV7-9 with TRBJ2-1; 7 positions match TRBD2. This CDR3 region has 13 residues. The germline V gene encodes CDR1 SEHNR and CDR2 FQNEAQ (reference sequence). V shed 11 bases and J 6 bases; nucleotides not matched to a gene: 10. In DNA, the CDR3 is TGTGCCCGCGGAGGGAGGGCTTTCAATGAGCAGTTCTTC. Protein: CARGGRAFNEQFF.

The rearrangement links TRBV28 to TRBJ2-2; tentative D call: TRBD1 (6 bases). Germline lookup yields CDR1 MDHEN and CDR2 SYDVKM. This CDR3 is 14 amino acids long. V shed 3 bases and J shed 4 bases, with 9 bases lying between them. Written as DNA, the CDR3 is TGTGCCAGCAGTTTGGGGACACGCACCGGGGAGCTGTTTTTT. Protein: CASSLGTRTGELFF. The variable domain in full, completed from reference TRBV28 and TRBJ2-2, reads DVKVTQSSRYLVKRTGEKVFLECVQDMDHENMFWYRQDPGLGLRLIYFSYDVKMKEKGDIPEGYSVSREKKERFSLILESASTNQTSMYLCASSLGTRTGELFFGEGSRLTVL.

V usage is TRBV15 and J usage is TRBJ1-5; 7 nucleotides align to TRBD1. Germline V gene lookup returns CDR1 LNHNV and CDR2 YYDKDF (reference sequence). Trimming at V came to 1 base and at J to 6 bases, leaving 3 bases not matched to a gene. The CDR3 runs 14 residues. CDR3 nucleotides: TGTGCCACCAGCAGAGGAGGGGGCGGTCAGCCCCAGCATTTT. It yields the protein CATSRGGGGQPQHF.

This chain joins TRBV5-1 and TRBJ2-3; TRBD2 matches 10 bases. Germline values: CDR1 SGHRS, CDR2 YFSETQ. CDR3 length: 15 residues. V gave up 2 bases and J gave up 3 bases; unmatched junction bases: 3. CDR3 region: CASSFGSGRTDTQYF. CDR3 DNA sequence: TGCGCCAGCAGCTTTGGTAGCGGGAGGACAGATACGCAGTATTTT.

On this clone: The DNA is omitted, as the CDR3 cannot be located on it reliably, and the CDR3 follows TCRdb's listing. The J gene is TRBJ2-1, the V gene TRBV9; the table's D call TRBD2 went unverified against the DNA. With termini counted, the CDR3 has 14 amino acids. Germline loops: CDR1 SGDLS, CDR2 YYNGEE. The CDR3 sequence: CASDGGDFGNEQFF.

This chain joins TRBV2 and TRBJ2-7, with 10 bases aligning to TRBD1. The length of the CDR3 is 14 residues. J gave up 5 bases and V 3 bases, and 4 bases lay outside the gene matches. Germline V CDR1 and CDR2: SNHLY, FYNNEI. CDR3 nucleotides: TGTGCCAGCAGTGAGAGGGACAGGGGCAACGAGCAGTACTTC. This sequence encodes CASSERDRGNEQYF.

The DNA of the CDR3 is TGTGCCAGCAGCCAGTTAAGCTCCTACGAGCAGTACTTC. Its protein is CASSQLSSYEQYF. This chain joins TRBV12-3 or TRBV12-4 and TRBJ2-7; D not certain. The CDR3 has 13 amino acids. V lost 6 bases to trimming and J lost 0 bases, with 9 bases between them.

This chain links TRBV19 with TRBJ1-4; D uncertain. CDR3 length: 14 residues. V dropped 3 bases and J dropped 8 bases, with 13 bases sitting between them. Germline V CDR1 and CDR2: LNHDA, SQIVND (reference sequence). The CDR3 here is CASSIGVIGEKLFF. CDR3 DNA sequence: TGTGCCAGTAGTATCGGAGTAATCGGGGAAAAACTGTTTTTT.

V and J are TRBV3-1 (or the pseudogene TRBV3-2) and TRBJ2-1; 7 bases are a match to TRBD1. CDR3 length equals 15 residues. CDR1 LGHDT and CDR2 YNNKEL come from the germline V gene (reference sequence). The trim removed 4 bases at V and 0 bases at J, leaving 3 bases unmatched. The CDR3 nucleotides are TGTGCCAGCAGCCCAGGGACAGACTCCTACAATGAGCAGTTCTTC. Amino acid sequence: CASSPGTDSYNEQFF.

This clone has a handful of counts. For the CDR3, the DNA is TGTGCCAGCAGTCCGACTAGCGGGAGGGGTTCTTGGACGCAGTATTTT. Protein sequence: CASSPTSGRGSWTQYF. The V call is TRBV3-1 (or the pseudogene TRBV3-2), the J call TRBJ2-3, with 14 bases matching TRBD2. CDR3 length equals 16 residues. CDR1 is LGHDT and CDR2 is YNNKEL in the germline V gene (reference sequence). V shed 6 bases and J 9 bases; nucleotides not matched to a gene: 11.